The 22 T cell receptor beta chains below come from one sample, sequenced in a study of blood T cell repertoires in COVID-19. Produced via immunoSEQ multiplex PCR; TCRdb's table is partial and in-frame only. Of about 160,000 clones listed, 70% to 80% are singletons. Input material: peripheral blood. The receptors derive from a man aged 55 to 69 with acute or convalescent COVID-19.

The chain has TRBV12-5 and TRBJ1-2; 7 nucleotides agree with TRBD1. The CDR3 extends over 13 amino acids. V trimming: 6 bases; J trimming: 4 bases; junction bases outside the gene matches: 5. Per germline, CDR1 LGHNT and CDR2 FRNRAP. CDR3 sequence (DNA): TGTGCTAGTGGCCCCGACAGGGCCTATGGCTACACCTTC. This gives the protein CASGPDRAYGYTF.

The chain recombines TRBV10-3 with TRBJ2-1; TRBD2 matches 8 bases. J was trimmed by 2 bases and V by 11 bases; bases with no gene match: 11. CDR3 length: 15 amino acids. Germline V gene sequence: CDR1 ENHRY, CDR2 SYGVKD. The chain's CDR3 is CAVQPAGATYNEQFF. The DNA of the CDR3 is TGTGCCGTCCAACCAGCGGGGGCTACCTACAATGAGCAGTTCTTC.

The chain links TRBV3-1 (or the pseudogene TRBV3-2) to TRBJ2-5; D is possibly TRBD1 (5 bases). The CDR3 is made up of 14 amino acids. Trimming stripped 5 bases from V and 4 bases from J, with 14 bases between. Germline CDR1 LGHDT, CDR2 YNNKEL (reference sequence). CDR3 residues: CASSSPGQAETQYF. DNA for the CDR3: TGTGCCAGCAGCTCGCCAGGGCAGGCAGAGACCCAGTACTTC.

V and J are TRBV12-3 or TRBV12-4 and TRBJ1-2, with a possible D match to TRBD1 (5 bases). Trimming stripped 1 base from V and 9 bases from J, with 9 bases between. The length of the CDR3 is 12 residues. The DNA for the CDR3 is TGTGCCAGCAGTTTAGAGGGGTCTAGCTACACCTTC. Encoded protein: CASSLEGSSYTF.

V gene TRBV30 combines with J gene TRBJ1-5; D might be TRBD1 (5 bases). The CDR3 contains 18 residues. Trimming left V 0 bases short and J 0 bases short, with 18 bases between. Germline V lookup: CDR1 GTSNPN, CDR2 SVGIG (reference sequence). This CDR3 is CAWSVRLRTLNSNQPQHF. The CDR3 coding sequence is TGTGCCTGGAGTGTACGCCTACGGACACTAAATAGCAATCAGCCCCAGCATTTT.

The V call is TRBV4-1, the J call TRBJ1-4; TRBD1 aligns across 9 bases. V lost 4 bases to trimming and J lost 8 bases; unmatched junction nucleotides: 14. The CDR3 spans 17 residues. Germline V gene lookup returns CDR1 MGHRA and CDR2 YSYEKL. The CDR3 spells CASSLTGTGPSREKLFF. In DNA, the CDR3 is TGCGCCAGCAGCCTCACCGGGACAGGGCCTAGTCGGGAAAAACTGTTTTTT.

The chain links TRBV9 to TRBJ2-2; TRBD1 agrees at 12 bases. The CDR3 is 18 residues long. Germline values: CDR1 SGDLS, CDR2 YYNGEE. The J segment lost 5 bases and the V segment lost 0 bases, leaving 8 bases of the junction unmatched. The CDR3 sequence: CASSVDRDRGRRTGELFF. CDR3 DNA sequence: TGTGCCAGCAGCGTAGATAGGGACAGGGGGCGAAGGACCGGGGAGCTGTTTTTT.

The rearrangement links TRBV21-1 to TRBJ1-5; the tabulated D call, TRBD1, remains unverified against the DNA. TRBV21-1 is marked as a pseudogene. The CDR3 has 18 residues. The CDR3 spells CASSRRDTLNYSNQPQHF. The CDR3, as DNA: TGTGCCAGCAGCCGACGGGACACCCTCAATTATAGCAATCAGCCCCAGCATTTT.

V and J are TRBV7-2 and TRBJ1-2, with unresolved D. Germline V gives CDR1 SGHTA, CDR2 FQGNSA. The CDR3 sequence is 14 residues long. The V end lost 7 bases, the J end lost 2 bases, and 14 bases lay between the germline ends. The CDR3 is CASTDNMVNYGYTF. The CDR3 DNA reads TGTGCCAGCACAGACAATATGGTGAACTATGGCTACACCTTC.

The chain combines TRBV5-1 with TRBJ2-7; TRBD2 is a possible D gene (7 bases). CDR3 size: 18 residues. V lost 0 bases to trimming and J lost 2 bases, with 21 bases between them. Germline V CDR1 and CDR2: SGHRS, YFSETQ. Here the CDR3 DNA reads TGCGCCAGCAGCTTGGGGCACCCTGGGGGGGGGCAAACCTACGAGCAGTACTTC. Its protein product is CASSLGHPGGGQTYEQYF.

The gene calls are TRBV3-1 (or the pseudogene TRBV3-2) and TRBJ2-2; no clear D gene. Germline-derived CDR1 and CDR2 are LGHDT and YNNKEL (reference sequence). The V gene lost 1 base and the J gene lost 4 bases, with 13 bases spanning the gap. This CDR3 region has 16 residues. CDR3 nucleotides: TGTGCCAGCAGCCAAGGTCAGGTTTCGGTCACCGGGGAGCTGTTTTTT. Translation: CASSQGQVSVTGELFF.

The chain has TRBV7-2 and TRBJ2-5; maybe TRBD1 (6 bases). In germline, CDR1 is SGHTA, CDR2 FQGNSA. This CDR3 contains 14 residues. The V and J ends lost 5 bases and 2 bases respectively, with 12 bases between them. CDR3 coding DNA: TGTGCCAGCAGCCCCCGGGACACTCAAGAGACCCAGTACTTC. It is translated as CASSPRDTQETQYF.

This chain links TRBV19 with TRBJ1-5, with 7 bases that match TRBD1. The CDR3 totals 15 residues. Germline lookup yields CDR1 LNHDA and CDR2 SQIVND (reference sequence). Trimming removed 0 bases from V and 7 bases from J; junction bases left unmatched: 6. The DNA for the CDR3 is TGTGCCAGTAGTATAGACAGGACAGGAGGGCAGCCCCAGCATTTT. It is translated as CASSIDRTGGQPQHF.

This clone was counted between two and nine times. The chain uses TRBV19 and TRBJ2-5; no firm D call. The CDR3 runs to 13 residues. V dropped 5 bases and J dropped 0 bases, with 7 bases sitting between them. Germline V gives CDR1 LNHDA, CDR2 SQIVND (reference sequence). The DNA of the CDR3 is TGTGCCAGTAGTCATTTGTACCAAGAGACCCAGTACTTC. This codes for CASSHLYQETQYF.

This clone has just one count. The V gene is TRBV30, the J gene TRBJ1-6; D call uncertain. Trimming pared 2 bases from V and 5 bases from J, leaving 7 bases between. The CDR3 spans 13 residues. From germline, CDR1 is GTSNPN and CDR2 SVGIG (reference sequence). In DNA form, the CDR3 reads TGTGCCTGGAGTTCCAGTCATAATTCACCCCTCCACTTT. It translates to CAWSSSHNSPLHF.

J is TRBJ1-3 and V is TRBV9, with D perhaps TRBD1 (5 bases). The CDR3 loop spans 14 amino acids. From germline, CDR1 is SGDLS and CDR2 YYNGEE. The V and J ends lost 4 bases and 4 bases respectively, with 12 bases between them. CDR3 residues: CASSPGGSGNTIYF. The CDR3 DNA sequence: TGTGCCAGCAGCCCGGGGGGTTCCGGAAACACCATATATTTT.

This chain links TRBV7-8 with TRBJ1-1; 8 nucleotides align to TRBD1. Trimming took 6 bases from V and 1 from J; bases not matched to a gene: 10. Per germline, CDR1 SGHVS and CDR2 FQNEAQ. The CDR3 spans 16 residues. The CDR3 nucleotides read TGTGCCAGCAGTCCTATTGACAGGGGCAAGAACACTGAAGCTTTCTTT. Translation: CASSPIDRGKNTEAFF.

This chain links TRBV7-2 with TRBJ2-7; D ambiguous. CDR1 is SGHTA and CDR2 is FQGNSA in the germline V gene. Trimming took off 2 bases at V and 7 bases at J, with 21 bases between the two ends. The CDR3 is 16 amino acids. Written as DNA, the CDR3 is TGTGCCAGCAGCTTAATCCCAGTCCCTACTGCTAGGGAGCAGTACTTC. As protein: CASSLIPVPTAREQYF.

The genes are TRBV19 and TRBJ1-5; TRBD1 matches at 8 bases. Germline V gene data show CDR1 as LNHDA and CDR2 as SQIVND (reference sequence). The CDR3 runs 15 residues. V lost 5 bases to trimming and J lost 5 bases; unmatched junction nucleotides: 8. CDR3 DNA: TGTGCCAGTAGTGACCTCAGGGGGCAACATCAGCCCCAGCATTTT. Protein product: CASSDLRGQHQPQHF.

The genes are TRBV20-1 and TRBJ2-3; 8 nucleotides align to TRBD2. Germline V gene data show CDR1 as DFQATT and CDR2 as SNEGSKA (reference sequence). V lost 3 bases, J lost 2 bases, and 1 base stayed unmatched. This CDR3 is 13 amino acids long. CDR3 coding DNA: TGCAGTGCTAGTAGCGGGAACACAGATACGCAGTATTTT. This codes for CSASSGNTDTQYF.

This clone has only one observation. CDR3 protein: CASSPGQGFAYNEQFF. The CDR3 DNA sequence: TGCGCCAGCAGTCCGGGACAGGGCTTCGCATACAATGAGCAGTTCTTC. This chain uses TRBV10-1 with TRBJ2-1; 9 nucleotides agree with TRBD1. V dropped 5 bases and J dropped 4; count of bases not matched to a gene: 9. Germline V lookup: CDR1 WNHNN, CDR2 SYGVQD (reference sequence). The CDR3 runs 16 residues.

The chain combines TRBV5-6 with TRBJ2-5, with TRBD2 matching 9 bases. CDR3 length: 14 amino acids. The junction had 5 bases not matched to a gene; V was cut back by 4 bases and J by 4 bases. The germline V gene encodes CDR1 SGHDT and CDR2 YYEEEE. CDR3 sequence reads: CASSRGTSRETQYF. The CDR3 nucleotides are TGTGCCAGCAGCCGAGGGACTAGCAGAGAGACCCAGTACTTC.